Listed here are 19 T cell receptor beta chains from one sample, sequenced in a study of blood T cell repertoires in COVID-19. Method: immunoSEQ multiplex PCR; TCRdb's copy keeps in-frame clones and lacks some. The data hold 330,000 or so clones, with roughly 87% observed a single time. Sequencing used peripheral blood. Receptors originate from an older woman with COVID-19, enrolled during active disease.

The V call is TRBV5-4, the J call TRBJ1-1; D gene uncertain. Germline lookup yields CDR1 SGHNT and CDR2 YYREEE (reference sequence). The CDR3 is made up of 15 amino acids. The V gene lost 2 bases and the J gene lost 5 bases, with 16 bases spanning the gap. The CDR3 spells CASSFPSGASTEAFF. The CDR3 DNA is TGTGCCAGCAGCTTCCCATCAGGTGCCTCGACTGAAGCTTTCTTT.

This clone came up many times. This CDR3 reads CASRLDFLYEQYF. As DNA, the CDR3 is TGTGCCAGCAGATTAGACTTTCTCTACGAGCAGTACTTC. V gene TRBV2 combines with J gene TRBJ2-7; D not resolved. From germline, CDR1 is SNHLY and CDR2 FYNNEI. Trimming took 6 bases from V and 3 from J, leaving 12 bases between them. The CDR3 is 13 residues long.

The chain uses TRBV6-5 and TRBJ1-2; 8 nucleotides line up with TRBD1. Trimming at V came to 6 bases and at J to 8 bases, leaving 5 bases not matched to a gene. The germline V gene has CDR1 MNHEY and CDR2 SVGAGI. The CDR3 contains 12 residues. CDR3 in amino acids: CASRDRVEGYTF. The CDR3 region has the DNA TGTGCCAGCAGGGACAGGGTGGAAGGCTACACCTTC.

In DNA form, the CDR3 reads TGTGCCAGCTCACCTGGGACAAGCGGCCCCTACGAGCAGTACTTC. Amino acids: CASSPGTSGPYEQYF. The V gene is TRBV18, the J gene TRBJ2-7, with D possibly matching TRBD1 (6 bases). The V and J ends lost 3 bases and 2 bases respectively, with 14 bases between them. This CDR3 has 15 amino acids. The germline V gene encodes CDR1 KGHSH and CDR2 LQKENI.

The chain is built from TRBV28 and TRBJ2-3; D is uncertain. The CDR3 totals 14 residues. Trimming stripped 3 bases from V and 1 base from J, with 8 bases between. Per germline, CDR1 MDHEN and CDR2 SYDVKM. DNA for the CDR3: TGTGCCAGCAGTTTCCCCCCAGGCACAGATACGCAGTATTTT. Protein product: CASSFPPGTDTQYF.

This clone was seen just once. The chain has TRBV27 and TRBJ2-5; D remains ambiguous. The CDR3 is 15 amino acids. The germline gives CDR1 MNHEY, CDR2 SMNVEV (reference sequence). V was pared by 4 bases and J by 2 bases, with 14 bases between. The CDR3 is CASSSNSEIQETQYF. In DNA form, the CDR3 reads TGTGCCAGCAGTTCCAATAGTGAGATTCAAGAGACCCAGTACTTC.

V and J are TRBV7-2 and TRBJ1-2; the match to TRBD1 covers 7 bases. Trimming removed 1 base from V and 8 bases from J; junction bases left unmatched: 4. The CDR3 has 13 amino acids. Germline values: CDR1 SGHTA, CDR2 FQGNSA. The CDR3, as DNA: TGTGCCAGCAGCTTAGGGACAGGTCTCGGCTACACCTTC. This encodes CASSLGTGLGYTF.

This chain joins TRBV28 and TRBJ1-2; no firm D call. Trimming removed 6 bases at V and 4 bases at J, with 18 bases between. CDR1 is MDHEN, CDR2 SYDVKM, per germline. This CDR3 has 15 amino acids. DNA of the CDR3: TGTGCCAGCAGCCCCTCCCCGGTGGAGACCTATGGCTACACCTTC. Its translation is CASSPSPVETYGYTF.

The chain is built from TRBV6-5 and TRBJ2-1; possibly TRBD1 for D (5 bases). This CDR3 spans 15 amino acids. CDR1 and CDR2 from the germline V gene are MNHEY and SVGAGI. V gave up 4 bases and J gave up 6 bases, with 16 bases separating them. Written as DNA, the CDR3 is TGTGCCAGCAGTTCCCGACAGAAGACCTTCAATGAGCAGTTCTTC. This sequence encodes CASSSRQKTFNEQFF.

The rearrangement joins TRBV6-2 or TRBV6-3 to TRBJ2-5, with a weak D call TRBD2 (6 bases). The CDR3 is 16 amino acids. The V end was cut by 2 bases, the J end by 1 base, with 14 bases between. The germline gives CDR1 MNHEY, CDR2 SVGEGT. DNA for the CDR3: TGTGCCAGCAGTTACCCAATATTGGGGGGCCAAGAGACCCAGTACTTC. This gives the protein CASSYPILGGQETQYF.

The chain has TRBV28 and TRBJ2-4; TRBD2 matches at 13 bases. The CDR3 has 16 amino acids. The germline CDR1 and CDR2 sequences are MDHEN and SYDVKM. V shed 4 bases and J 8 bases; nucleotides not matched to a gene: 8. CDR3 bases: TGTGCCAGCAGTTCCCTCGGGACTAGCGGGGTAGACATTCAGTACTTC. It translates to CASSSLGTSGVDIQYF. The complete variable domain, with remaining parts taken from reference TRBV28 and TRBJ2-4, reads DVKVTQSSRYLVKRTGEKVFLECVQDMDHENMFWYRQDPGLGLRLIYFSYDVKMKEKGDIPEGYSVSREKKERFSLILESASTNQTSMYLCASSSLGTSGVDIQYFGAGTRLSVL.

The rearrangement links TRBV5-5 to TRBJ1-1; D gene ambiguous. The CDR3 has 14 amino acids. With 6 bases removed from V and 0 bases from J, the gap between germline ends came to 12 bases. Germline CDR1 and CDR2: SGHKS and YYEKEE (reference sequence). In DNA, the CDR3 is TGTGCCAGCATGGCGAGGGAATTGAACACTGAAGCTTTCTTT. Protein sequence: CASMARELNTEAFF.

The chain uses TRBV6-5 and TRBJ1-1; possible D gene TRBD1, 5 bases. The CDR3 runs 14 residues. The V gene's germline CDR1 is MNHEY and CDR2 SVGAGI. The V end lost 6 bases, the J end lost 3 bases, and 14 bases lay between the germline ends. As DNA, the CDR3 is TGTGCCAGCAGGGGCGGGACGGGCTACACTGAAGCTTTCTTT. This gives the protein CASRGGTGYTEAFF.

The CDR3 loop is CASNNVAGTQETQYF. CDR3 coding DNA: TGTGCCAGCAACAACGTAGCGGGGACACAAGAGACCCAGTACTTC. The J gene is TRBJ2-5, the V gene TRBV5-4; 8 positions match TRBD2. V shed 6 bases, J shed 2 bases, and the junction held 9 bases outside the gene matches. The CDR3 loop spans 15 amino acids. The V gene's germline CDR1 is SGHNT and CDR2 YYREEE (reference sequence).

V is TRBV19 and J is TRBJ2-3, with D tentatively TRBD2 (6 bases). Germline CDR1 and CDR2: LNHDA and SQIVND (reference sequence). The CDR3 runs to 12 residues. Deletions cut 7 bases from V and 10 bases from J, with 15 bases between. CDR3 coding DNA: TGTGCCAGTACCACGGGGGTGCGAGCGCAGTATTTT. It specifies CASTTGVRAQYF. Full variable domain (missing parts from reference TRBV19 and TRBJ2-3): DGGITQSPKYLFRKEGQNVTLSCEQNLNHDAMYWYRQDPGQGLRLIYYSQIVNDFQKGDIAEGYSVSREKKESFPLTVTSAQKNPTAFYLCASTTGVRAQYFGPGTRLTVL.

V usage is TRBV7-9 and J usage is TRBJ1-5, with D maybe TRBD1 (6 bases). Trimming left V 4 bases short and J 4 bases short, with 17 bases between. This CDR3 has 16 residues. CDR1 is SEHNR and CDR2 is FQNEAQ in the germline V gene (reference sequence). Here the CDR3 DNA reads TGTGCCAGCAGCTCCGCCGCTGGGGGCAAAAATCAGCCCCAGCATTTT. Protein product: CASSSAAGGKNQPQHF.

This clone was seen only once. This chain connects TRBV4-1 to TRBJ1-6; 9 bases align to TRBD1. Unmatched junction bases numbered 9, after V lost 4 bases and J lost 8 bases. Germline V gives CDR1 MGHRA, CDR2 YSYEKL. The CDR3 totals 16 residues. CDR3 amino acids: CASSPPPRDRDSPLHF. CDR3 DNA: TGCGCCAGCAGCCCTCCCCCCCGGGACAGGGATTCACCCCTCCACTTT.

V gene TRBV2 combines with J gene TRBJ1-2; D remains unclear. CDR1 is SNHLY and CDR2 is FYNNEI in the germline V gene. CDR3 length: 15 amino acids. The V end was cut by 6 bases, the J end by 8 bases, with 22 bases between. As DNA, the CDR3 is TGTGCCAGCAGCCTACTCACAGCCTCAGTGACCGGCTACACCTTC. Protein product: CASSLLTASVTGYTF. Looking up the rest from reference TRBV2 and TRBJ1-2 gives the full variable domain: EPEVTQTPSHQVTQMGQEVILRCVPISNHLYFYWYRQILGQKVEFLVSFYNNEISEKSEIFDDQFSVERPDGSNFTLKIRSTKLEDSAMYFCASSLLTASVTGYTFGSGTRLTVV.

The V gene is TRBV9, the J gene TRBJ2-1; D is unresolved. The CDR3 length is 16 residues. V lost 0 bases and J 5 bases, leaving 15 bases between the germline ends. The germline V gene has CDR1 SGDLS and CDR2 YYNGEE. DNA for the CDR3: TGTGCCAGCAGCGTAGACGCCAGGTCCTTTAACAATGAGCAGTTCTTC. The encoded protein is CASSVDARSFNNEQFF. The full variable domain, with the rest looked up from reference TRBV9 and TRBJ2-1, is DSGVTQTPKHLITATGQRVTLRCSPRSGDLSVYWYQQSLDQGLQFLIQYYNGEERAKGNILERFSAQQFPDLHSELNLSSLELGDSALYFCASSVDARSFNNEQFFGPGTRLTVL.